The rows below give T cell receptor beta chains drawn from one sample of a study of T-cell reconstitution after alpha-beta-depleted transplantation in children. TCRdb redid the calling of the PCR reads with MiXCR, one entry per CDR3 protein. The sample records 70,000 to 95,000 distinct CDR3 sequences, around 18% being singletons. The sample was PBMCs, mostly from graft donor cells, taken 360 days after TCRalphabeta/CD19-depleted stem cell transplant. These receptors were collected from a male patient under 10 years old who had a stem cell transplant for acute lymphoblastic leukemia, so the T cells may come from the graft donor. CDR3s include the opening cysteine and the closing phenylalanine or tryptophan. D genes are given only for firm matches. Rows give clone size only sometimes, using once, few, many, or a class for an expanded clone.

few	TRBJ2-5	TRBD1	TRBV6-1	CASSRDSRLLTQYF	TGTGCCAGCAGCCGGGACAGTCGTTTGCTGACCCAGTACTTC
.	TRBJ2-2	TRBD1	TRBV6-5	CASSYPGQGELFF	TGTGCCAGCAGTTACCCTGGACAGGGAGAGTTGTTTTTT
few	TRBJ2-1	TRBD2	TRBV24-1	CATSDSGGRAYNEQFF	TGTGCCACCAGTGATTCGGGCGGGAGGGCCTACAATGAGCAGTTCTTC
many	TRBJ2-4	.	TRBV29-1	CSVQGLLAKNIQYF	TGCAGCGTCCAAGGGTTACTAGCCAAAAACATTCAGTACTTC
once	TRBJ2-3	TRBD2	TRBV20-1	CSGGTSGRGGTDTQYF	TGCAGTGGGGGGACTAGCGGGAGGGGAGGCACAGATACGCAGTATTTT
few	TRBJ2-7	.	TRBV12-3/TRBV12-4	CASSPALTPAWYEQYF	TGTGCCAGCAGTCCGGCCCTGACACCCGCGTGGTACGAGCAGTACTTC
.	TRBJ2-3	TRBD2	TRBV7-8	CASTPGRTAGVSTDTQYF	TGTGCCAGCACTCCCGGGCGAACAGCGGGGGTATCCACAGATACGCAGTATTTT
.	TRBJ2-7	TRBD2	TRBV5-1	CASSPRREGHEQYF	TGCGCCAGCAGCCCGCGACGGGAGGGACACGAGCAGTACTTC
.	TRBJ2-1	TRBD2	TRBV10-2	CASREAGSRYNEQFF	TGCGCCAGCAGGGAAGCGGGAAGTCGGTACAATGAGCAGTTCTTC
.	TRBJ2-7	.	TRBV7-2	CASSLSQGTYEQYF	TGTGCCAGCAGCTTGTCTCAGGGAACCTACGAGCAGTACTTC
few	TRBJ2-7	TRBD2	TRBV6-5	CASSYSRLAGGEQYF	TGTGCCAGCAGTTACTCTCGACTAGCGGGAGGGGAGCAGTACTTC
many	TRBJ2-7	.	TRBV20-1	CSARDNSYEQYF	TGCAGTGCCCGGGACAACTCCTACGAGCAGTACTTC
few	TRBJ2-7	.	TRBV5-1	CASSWGASSYEQYF	TGCGCCAGCAGCTGGGGGGCAAGCTCCTACGAGCAGTACTTC
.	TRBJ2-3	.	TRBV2	CASRSMGDTQYF	TGTGCCAGCCGATCCATGGGAGATACGCAGTATTTT
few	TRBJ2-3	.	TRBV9	CASSVGTSAITDTQYF	TGTGCCAGCAGCGTAGGGACCTCGGCAATTACAGATACGCAGTATTTT
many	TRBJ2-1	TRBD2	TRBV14	CASSPYFGTSGSGSYNEQFF	TGTGCCAGCAGCCCGTATTTCGGGACTAGCGGGAGCGGTTCCTACAATGAGCAGTTCTTC
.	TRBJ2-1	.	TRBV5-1	CASSLVITHNEQFF	TGCGCCAGCAGCTTGGTTATAACGCACAATGAGCAGTTCTTC
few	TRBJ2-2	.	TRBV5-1	CASSLGGSRELFF	TGCGCCAGCAGCTTGGGGGGGAGCCGGGAGCTGTTTTTT
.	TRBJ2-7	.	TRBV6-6	CASSKSYEQYF	TGTGCCAGCAGTAAGAGCTACGAGCAGTACTTC
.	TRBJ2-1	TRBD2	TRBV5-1	CASSLGTSGYYNNEQFF	TGCGCCAGCAGCTTGGGGACTAGCGGGTATTATAACAATGAGCAGTTCTTC
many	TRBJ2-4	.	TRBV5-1	CASRGLAKNIQYF	TGCGCCAGCAGAGGACTAGCCAAAAACATTCAGTACTTC
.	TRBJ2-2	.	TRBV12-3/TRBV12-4	CASSFAGGASGELFF	TGTGCCAGCAGTTTCGCCGGGGGCGCGTCCGGGGAGCTGTTTTTT
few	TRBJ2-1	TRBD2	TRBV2	CASSPRRSGNYNEQFF	TGTGCCAGCAGTCCCCGGAGGAGCGGGAACTACAATGAGCAGTTCTTC
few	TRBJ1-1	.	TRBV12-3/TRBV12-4	CASSLRRNTEAFF	TGTGCCAGCAGTTTGCGGCGGAACACTGAAGCTTTCTTT
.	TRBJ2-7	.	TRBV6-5	CASSYGGSTKVHEQYF	TGTGCCAGCAGTTATGGCGGGTCCACGAAGGTACACGAGCAGTACTTC
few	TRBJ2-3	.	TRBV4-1	CASSQVELVSTDTQYF	TGCGCCAGCAGCCAAGTTGAGTTGGTTAGCACAGATACGCAGTATTTT
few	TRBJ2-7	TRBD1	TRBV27	CASSLKGQGPYEQYF	TGTGCCAGCAGTTTAAAGGGACAGGGACCCTACGAGCAGTACTTC
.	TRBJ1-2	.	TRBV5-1	CASSLDGLRNYGYTF	TGCGCCAGCAGCTTGGACGGGTTAAGGAACTATGGCTACACCTTC
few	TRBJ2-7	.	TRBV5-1	CASSLDQGGTAYEQYF	TGCGCCAGCAGCTTGGATCAGGGCGGGACAGCCTACGAGCAGTACTTC
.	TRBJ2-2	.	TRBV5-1	CASTLSDRLYTGELFF	TGCGCCAGCACCCTATCAGACAGGCTGTACACCGGGGAGCTGTTTTTT
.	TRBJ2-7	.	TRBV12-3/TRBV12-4	CASSFSGRSFYEQYF	TGTGCCAGCAGCTTTTCAGGGCGGTCCTTCTACGAGCAGTACTTC
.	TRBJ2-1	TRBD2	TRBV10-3	CAISEPGLAGGINEQFF	TGTGCCATCAGTGAGCCCGGACTAGCGGGAGGGATAAATGAGCAGTTCTTC
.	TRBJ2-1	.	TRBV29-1	CSVSRGGTIPYNEQFF	TGCAGCGTTTCCAGGGGGGGGACTATTCCCTACAATGAGCAGTTCTTC
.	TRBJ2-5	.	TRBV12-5	CASGLVPFVGYQETQYF	TGTGCTAGTGGTTTGGTCCCTTTTGTAGGCTACCAAGAGACCCAGTACTTC
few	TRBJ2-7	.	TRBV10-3	CAISENGAAYEQYF	TGTGCCATCAGTGAGAACGGGGCAGCCTACGAGCAGTACTTC
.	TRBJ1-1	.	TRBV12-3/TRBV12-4	CASSLALGMNTEAFF	TGTGCCAGCAGTTTAGCGTTAGGCATGAACACTGAAGCTTTCTTT
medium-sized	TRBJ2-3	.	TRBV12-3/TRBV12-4	CASSREGLGTDTQYF	TGTGCCAGCAGCCGCGAGGGGTTAGGCACAGATACGCAGTATTTT
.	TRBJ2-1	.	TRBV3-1	CASSPPYVRYNEQFF	TGTGCCAGCAGTCCCCCGTACGTCCGATACAATGAGCAGTTCTTC
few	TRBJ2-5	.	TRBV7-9	CASSLGGHQETQYF	TGTGCCAGCAGCTTAGGCGGACACCAAGAGACCCAGTACTTC
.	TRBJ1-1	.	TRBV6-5	CASSYFRGYTEAFF	TGTGCCAGCAGTTACTTCCGGGGCTACACTGAAGCTTTCTTT
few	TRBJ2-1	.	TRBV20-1	CSATRPWRGNEQFF	TGCAGTGCTACCCGACCCTGGCGAGGTAATGAGCAGTTCTTC
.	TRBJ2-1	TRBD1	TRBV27	CASSLDRGFYNEQFF	TGTGCCAGCAGTTTGGACAGGGGGTTCTACAATGAGCAGTTCTTC
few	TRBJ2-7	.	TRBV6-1	CASSAPGHHYEQYF	TGTGCCAGCAGTGCCCCGGGACATCACTACGAGCAGTACTTC
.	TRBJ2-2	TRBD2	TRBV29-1	CSVAGTSGLNTGELFF	TGCAGCGTGGCCGGGACTAGCGGATTGAACACCGGGGAGCTGTTTTTT